The 8 T cell receptor beta chains listed next were all sequenced from one sample in a study of vaccination effects on CD4 cells after COVID-19. The data were produced by immunoSEQ multiplex PCR, yet TCRdb's version contains in-frame clones alone and is incomplete. The table records about 45,000 clones, roughly four fifths of them present only once. These receptors have no known antigen. Prior to sequencing, the ViraFEST assay stimulated PBMC with viral peptide pools, which expanded the antigen-specific CD4+ T cells. Subsequent to a culture period of around 10 days, CD4+ T cells were isolated. The individual was infected with SARS-CoV-2 between March and December 2020, as confirmed by PCR. The sequences come from CD4+ T cells from PBMCs cultured with a peptide pool, collected before COVID-19 vaccination. Every receptor here comes from a human donor who had a prior SARS-CoV-2 infection.

The chain carries TRBV5-1 and TRBJ2-5; 8 bases match TRBD1. The CDR3 consists of 13 residues. V lost 0 bases to trimming and J lost 5 bases; unmatched junction nucleotides: 0. Germline V gene data show CDR1 as SGHRS and CDR2 as YFSETQ. The CDR3 DNA sequence: TGCGCCAGCAGCTTGGGACAGGGGGAGACCCAGTACTTC. Translating gives CASSLGQGETQYF. The variable domain in full, with the rest retrieved from reference TRBV5-1 and TRBJ2-5, is KAGVTQTPRYLIKTRGQQVTLSCSPISGHRSVSWYQQTPGQGLQFLFEYFSETQRNKGNFPGRFSGRQFSNSRSEMNVSTLELGDSALYLCASSLGQGETQYFGPGTRLLVL.

This chain uses TRBV2 with TRBJ2-1; D might be TRBD2 (6 bases). The CDR3 consists of 16 residues. CDR1 SNHLY and CDR2 FYNNEI come from the germline V gene. Deletions cut 5 bases from V and 0 bases from J, with 14 bases between. Written as DNA, the CDR3 is TGTGCCAGCAGTAAGTATCGGACTAACTCCTACAATGAGCAGTTCTTC. Amino acid sequence: CASSKYRTNSYNEQFF.

J is TRBJ2-7 and V is TRBV9; perhaps TRBD2 as D (8 bases). CDR3 size: 16 residues. The V end lost 4 bases, the J end lost 0 bases, and 17 bases lay between the germline ends. CDR1 and CDR2 (germline): SGDLS, YYNGEE. CDR3 DNA: TGTGCCAGCAGCCGGGAGGGGACAGAGAGCTCCTACGAGCAGTACTTC. It is translated as CASSREGTESSYEQYF.

The rearrangement links TRBV6-5 to TRBJ1-2, with 12 positions matching TRBD1. The germline V gene has CDR1 MNHEY and CDR2 SVGAGI. The CDR3 runs 15 residues. V lost 0 bases to trimming and J lost 7 bases; unmatched junction nucleotides: 3. CDR3 amino acids: CASSYSWDRGPGYTF. As DNA, the CDR3 is TGTGCCAGCAGTTACTCTTGGGACAGGGGGCCTGGCTACACCTTC.

The V gene is TRBV5-1, the J gene TRBJ1-1; 11 nucleotides agree with TRBD1. Germline-derived CDR1 and CDR2 are SGHRS and YFSETQ. The V gene end was trimmed by 4 bases and the J gene end by 10 bases; junction bases not matched to a gene: 9. This CDR3 is 14 amino acids long. The CDR3 DNA sequence: TGCGCCAGCAGCGCGGGGGACAGGGGGTCCCCAGCTTTCTTT. Translation gives CASSAGDRGSPAFF.

V usage is TRBV3-1 (or the pseudogene TRBV3-2) and J usage is TRBJ1-3; TRBD1 might be the D (5 bases). The CDR3 contains 15 residues. Germline lookup yields CDR1 LGHDT and CDR2 YNNKEL (reference sequence). The V end lost 4 bases, the J end lost 2 bases, and 12 bases lay between the germline ends. In DNA, the CDR3 is TGTGCCAGCAGCCGTGTAGAGGGGACTGGAAACACCATATATTTT. This gives the protein CASSRVEGTGNTIYF.

This chain joins TRBV7-6 and TRBJ1-3; 8 bases line up with TRBD1. The CDR3 is 15 amino acids. V trimming: 8 bases; J trimming: 4 bases; junction bases outside the gene matches: 10. The germline V gene encodes CDR1 SGHVS and CDR2 FNYEAQ. Written as DNA, the CDR3 is TGTGCCAGCGGGCAGGGGGCAGAGAGAGGAAACACCATATATTTT. Translated, it gives CASGQGAERGNTIYF. Variable domain in full (rest from reference TRBV7-6 and TRBJ1-3): GAGVSQSPRYKVTKRGQDVALRCDPISGHVSLYWYRQALGQGPEFLTYFNYEAQQDKSGLPNDRFSAERPEGSISTLTIQRTEQRDSAMYRCASGQGAERGNTIYFGEGSWLTVV.

The genes are TRBV7-2 and TRBJ1-2; D ambiguous. The CDR3 covers 13 residues. The V end was cut by 5 bases, the J end by 8 bases, with 15 bases between. Germline values: CDR1 SGHTA, CDR2 FQGNSA. In DNA, the CDR3 is TGTGCCAGCAGCCCCCGGGTCGGGTACGGCTACACCTTC. Its translation: CASSPRVGYGYTF. Together with reference TRBV7-2 and TRBJ1-2, the CDR3 gives the full variable domain: GAGVSQSPSNKVTEKGKDVELRCDPISGHTALYWYRQSLGQGLEFLIYFQGNSAPDKSGLPSDRFSAERTGGSVSTLTIQRTQQEDSAVYLCASSPRVGYGYTFGSGTRLTVV.